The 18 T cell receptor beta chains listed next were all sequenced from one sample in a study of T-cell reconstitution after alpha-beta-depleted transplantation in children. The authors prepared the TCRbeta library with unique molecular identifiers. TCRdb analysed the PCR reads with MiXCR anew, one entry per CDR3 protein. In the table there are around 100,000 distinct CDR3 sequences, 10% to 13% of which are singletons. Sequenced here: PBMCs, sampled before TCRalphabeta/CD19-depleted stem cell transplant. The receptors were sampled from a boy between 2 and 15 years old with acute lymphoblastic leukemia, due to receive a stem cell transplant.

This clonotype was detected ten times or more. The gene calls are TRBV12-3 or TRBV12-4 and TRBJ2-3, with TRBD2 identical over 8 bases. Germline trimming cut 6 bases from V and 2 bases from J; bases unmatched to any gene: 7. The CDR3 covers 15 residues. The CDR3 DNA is TGTGCCAGCAGCCTAGCGGGCCGAAACACAGATACGCAGTATTTT. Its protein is CASSLAGRNTDTQYF.

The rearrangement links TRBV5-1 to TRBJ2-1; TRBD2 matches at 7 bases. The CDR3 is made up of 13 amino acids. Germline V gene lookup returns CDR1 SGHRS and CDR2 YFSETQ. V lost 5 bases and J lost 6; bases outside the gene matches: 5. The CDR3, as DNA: TGCGCCAGCAGGACGGGACTACTCAATGAGCAGTTCTTC. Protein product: CASRTGLLNEQFF. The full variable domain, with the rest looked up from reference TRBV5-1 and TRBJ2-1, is KAGVTQTPRYLIKTRGQQVTLSCSPISGHRSVSWYQQTPGQGLQFLFEYFSETQRNKGNFPGRFSGRQFSNSRSEMNVSTLELGDSALYLCASRTGLLNEQFFGPGTRLTVL.

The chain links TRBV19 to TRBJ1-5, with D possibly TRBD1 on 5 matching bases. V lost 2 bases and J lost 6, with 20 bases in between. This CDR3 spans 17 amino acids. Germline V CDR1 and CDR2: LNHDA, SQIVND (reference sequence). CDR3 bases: TGTGCCAGTAGTATATCAGGGTCAACTGAGTCGCGTCAGCCCCAGCATTTT. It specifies CASSISGSTESRQPQHF. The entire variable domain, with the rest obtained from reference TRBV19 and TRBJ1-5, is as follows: DGGITQSPKYLFRKEGQNVTLSCEQNLNHDAMYWYRQDPGQGLRLIYYSQIVNDFQKGDIAEGYSVSREKKESFPLTVTSAQKNPTAFYLCASSISGSTESRQPQHFGDGTRLSIL.

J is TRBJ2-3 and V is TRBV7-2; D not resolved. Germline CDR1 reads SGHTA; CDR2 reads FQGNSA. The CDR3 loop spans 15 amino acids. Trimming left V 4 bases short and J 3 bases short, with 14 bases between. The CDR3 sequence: CASSYRPVSTDTQYF. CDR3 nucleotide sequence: TGTGCCAGCAGCTACCGACCCGTTTCTACAGATACGCAGTATTTT. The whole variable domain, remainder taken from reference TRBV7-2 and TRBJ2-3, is GAGVSQSPSNKVTEKGKDVELRCDPISGHTALYWYRQSLGQGLEFLIYFQGNSAPDKSGLPSDRFSAERTGGSVSTLTIQRTQQEDSAVYLCASSYRPVSTDTQYFGPGTRLTVL.

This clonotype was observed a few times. The CDR3: CASSPHRQGGLEQYF. The CDR3 DNA reads TGTGCCAGCAGTCCCCATCGCCAGGGAGGGCTCGAGCAGTACTTC. V usage is TRBV12-3 or TRBV12-4 and J usage is TRBJ2-7; TRBD2 agrees at 7 bases. Trimming removed 5 bases from V and 6 bases from J; junction bases left unmatched: 13. The CDR3 extends over 15 amino acids.

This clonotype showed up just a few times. The CDR3 DNA reads TGTGCCAGCAGCACGAGGCGGGAGTCTGGAAACACCATATATTTT. It specifies CASSTRRESGNTIYF. The chain employs TRBV6-1 and TRBJ1-3; no firm D call. Trimming took off 6 bases at V and 1 base at J, with 13 bases between the two ends. The CDR3 runs 15 residues. Germline assignment: CDR1 MNHNS and CDR2 SASEGT.

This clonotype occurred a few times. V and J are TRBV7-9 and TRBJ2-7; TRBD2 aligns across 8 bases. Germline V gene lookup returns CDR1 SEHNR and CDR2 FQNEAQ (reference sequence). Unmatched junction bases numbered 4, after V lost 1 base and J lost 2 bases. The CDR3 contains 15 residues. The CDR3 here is CASSLEAGGPYEQYF. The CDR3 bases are TGTGCCAGCAGCTTAGAGGCGGGAGGCCCCTACGAGCAGTACTTC.

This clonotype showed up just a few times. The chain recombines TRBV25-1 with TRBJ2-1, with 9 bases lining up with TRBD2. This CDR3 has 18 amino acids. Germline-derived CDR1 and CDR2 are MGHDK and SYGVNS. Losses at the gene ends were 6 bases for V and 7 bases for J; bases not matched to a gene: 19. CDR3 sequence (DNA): TGTGCCAGCAGCGAGACGCAGGGGTTTCTAGCGGGATTGAATGAGCAGTTCTTC. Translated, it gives CASSETQGFLAGLNEQFF. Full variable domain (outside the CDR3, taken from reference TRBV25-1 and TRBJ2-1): EADIYQTPRYLVIGTGKKITLECSQTMGHDKMYWYQQDPGMELHLIHYSYGVNSTEKGDLSSESTVSRIRTEHFPLTLESARPSHTSQYLCASSETQGFLAGLNEQFFGPGTRLTVL.

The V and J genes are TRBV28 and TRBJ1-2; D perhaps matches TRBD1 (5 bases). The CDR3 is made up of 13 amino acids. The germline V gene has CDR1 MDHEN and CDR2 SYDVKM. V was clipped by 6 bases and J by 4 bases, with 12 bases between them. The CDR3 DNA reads TGTGCCAGCAGACTGGGACCCTTCTATGGCTACACCTTC. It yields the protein CASRLGPFYGYTF.

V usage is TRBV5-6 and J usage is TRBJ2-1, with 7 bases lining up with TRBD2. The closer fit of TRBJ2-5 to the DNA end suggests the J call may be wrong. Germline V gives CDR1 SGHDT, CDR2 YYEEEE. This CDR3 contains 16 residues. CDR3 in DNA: TGTGCCAGCAGCTCCCTGGCAGCGGGACTCCAAGAGACCCAGTACTTC. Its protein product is CASSSLAAGLQETQYF.

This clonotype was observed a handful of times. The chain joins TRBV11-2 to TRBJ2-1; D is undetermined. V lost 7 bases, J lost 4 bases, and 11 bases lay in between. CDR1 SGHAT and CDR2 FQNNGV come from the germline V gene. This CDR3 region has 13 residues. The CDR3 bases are TGTGCCAGCACCCGGATGGGGTACAATGAGCAGTTCTTC. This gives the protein CASTRMGYNEQFF. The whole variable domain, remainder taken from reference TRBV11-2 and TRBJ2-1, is EAGVAQSPRYKIIEKRQSVAFWCNPISGHATLYWYQQILGQGPKLLIQFQNNGVVDDSQLPKDRFSAERLKGVDSTLKIQPAKLEDSAVYLCASTRMGYNEQFFGPGTRLTVL.

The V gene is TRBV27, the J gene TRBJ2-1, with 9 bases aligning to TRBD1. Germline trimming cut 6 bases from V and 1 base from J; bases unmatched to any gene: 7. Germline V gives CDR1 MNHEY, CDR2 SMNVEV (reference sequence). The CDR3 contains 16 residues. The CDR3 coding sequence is TGTGCCAGCAGGACTGGAGGGACAGGGTCCTACAATGAGCAGTTCTTC. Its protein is CASRTGGTGSYNEQFF.

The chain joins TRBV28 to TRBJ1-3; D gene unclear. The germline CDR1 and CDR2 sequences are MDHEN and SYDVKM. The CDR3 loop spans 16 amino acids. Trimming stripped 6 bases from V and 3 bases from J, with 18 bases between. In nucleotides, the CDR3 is TGTGCCAGCAGCCTCCTTGAGGGAACCATTGGAAACACCATATATTTT. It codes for CASSLLEGTIGNTIYF.

This CDR3 is CASSHRQRITEAFF. The CDR3 region has the DNA TGCGCCAGCAGCCACCGACAGAGGATCACTGAAGCTTTCTTT. The rearrangement links TRBV4-1 to TRBJ1-1; maybe TRBD1 (5 bases). CDR1 MGHRA and CDR2 YSYEKL come from the germline V gene. V was clipped by 3 bases and J by 4 bases, with 12 bases between them. CDR3 length: 14 amino acids.

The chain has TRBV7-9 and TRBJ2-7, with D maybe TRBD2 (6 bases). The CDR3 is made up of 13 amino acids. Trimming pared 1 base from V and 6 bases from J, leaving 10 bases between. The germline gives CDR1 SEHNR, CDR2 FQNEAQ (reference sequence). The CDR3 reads CASSLVVGGEQYF. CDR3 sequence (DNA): TGTGCCAGCAGCTTAGTCGTCGGGGGCGAGCAGTACTTC.

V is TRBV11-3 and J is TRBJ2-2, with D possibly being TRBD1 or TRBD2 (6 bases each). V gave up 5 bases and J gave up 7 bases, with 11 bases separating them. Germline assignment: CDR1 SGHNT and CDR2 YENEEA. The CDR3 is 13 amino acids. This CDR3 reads CASSARGGGELFF. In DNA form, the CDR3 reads TGTGCCAGCAGCGCCAGGGGAGGCGGGGAGCTGTTTTTT.

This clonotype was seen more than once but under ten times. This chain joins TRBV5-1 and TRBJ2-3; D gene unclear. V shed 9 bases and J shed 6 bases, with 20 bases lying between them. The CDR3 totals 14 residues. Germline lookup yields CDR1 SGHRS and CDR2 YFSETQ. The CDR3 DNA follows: TGCGCCACTAAACAGAGCGATTATGGGGATACGCAGTATTTT. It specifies CATKQSDYGDTQYF.

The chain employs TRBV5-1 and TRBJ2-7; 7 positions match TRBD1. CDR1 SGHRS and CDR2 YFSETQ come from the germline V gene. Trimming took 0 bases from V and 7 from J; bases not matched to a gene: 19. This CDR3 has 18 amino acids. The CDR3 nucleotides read TGCGCCAGCAGCTTGGCGCAACATATCGGAGAGGGGGCACTGGAGCAGTACTTC. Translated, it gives CASSLAQHIGEGALEQYF.